The 32 T cell receptor beta chains below were found in one sample sequenced in a study of CD8 T cells in ankylosing spondylitis. TCRdb processed the 5' RACE reads anew with MiXCR; each CDR3 protein has one entry. The sample includes 100,000 to 150,000 distinct CDR3 sequences, about a tenth of them seen just once. The material sequenced was blood, either unsorted or a sorted T cell fraction (not recorded which). The receptors come from a male donor with ankylosing spondylitis or in good health (not recorded which).

Many counts were recorded for this clonotype. The gene calls are TRBV6-2 or TRBV6-3 and TRBJ1-5; 7 bases match TRBD1. Unmatched junction bases numbered 11, after V lost 6 bases and J lost 6 bases. The germline V gene has CDR1 MNHEY and CDR2 SVGEGT. This CDR3 region has 15 residues. CDR3 DNA: TGTGCCAGCAGCAGACAGGGTGGTTTTGGTCAGCCCCAGCATTTT. Amino acid sequence: CASSRQGGFGQPQHF.

There are a few counts of this clonotype. The chain recombines TRBV12-3 or TRBV12-4 with TRBJ2-5; D uncertain. This CDR3 region has 12 residues. Trimming removed 7 bases at V and 5 bases at J, with 11 bases between. CDR3 in DNA: TGTGCCAGCACCGGCCGGAGTGAGACCCAGTACTTC. This codes for CASTGRSETQYF.

The J gene is TRBJ2-3, the V gene TRBV5-1, with TRBD2 as a possible D gene (6 bases). V was clipped by 4 bases and J by 1 base, with 16 bases between them. In germline, CDR1 is SGHRS, CDR2 YFSETQ. This CDR3 comprises 16 residues. CDR3 amino acids: CASSIFEGGGTDTQYF. DNA for the CDR3: TGCGCCAGCAGCATCTTTGAGGGAGGAGGCACAGATACGCAGTATTTT.

This chain connects TRBV6-2 or TRBV6-3 to TRBJ2-1; maybe TRBD1 (5 bases). Trimming took off 8 bases at V and 3 bases at J, with 11 bases between the two ends. The CDR3 spans 13 residues. Germline V CDR1 and CDR2: MNHEY, SVGEGT. DNA of the CDR3: TGTGCCAGCGCCCGACAGAACTACAATGAGCAGTTCTTC. Its translation is CASARQNYNEQFF.

In its sample, this clonotype was seen many times. CDR3 DNA sequence: TGCAGCGTTGGACTAGCGGGTCCAGATACGCAGTATTTT. Its translation: CSVGLAGPDTQYF. The chain links TRBV29-1 to TRBJ2-3; 10 bases are a match to TRBD2. The CDR3 sequence is 13 residues long. J lost 4 bases, V lost 4 bases, and 2 bases had no gene match. In germline, CDR1 is SQVTM, CDR2 ANQGSEA.

Only a few counts were recorded for this clonotype. The rearrangement links TRBV5-1 to TRBJ2-3; the D is unclear. From germline, CDR1 is SGHRS and CDR2 YFSETQ. Trimming left V 0 bases short and J 3 bases short, with 11 bases between. The CDR3 runs 15 residues. CDR3 protein: CASSLDSPQTDTQYF. DNA for the CDR3: TGCGCCAGCAGCTTGGACAGTCCTCAAACAGATACGCAGTATTTT.

This clonotype has a count of ten or more. This rearrangement joins TRBV10-3 to TRBJ1-5, with 9 bases fitting TRBD1. The CDR3 sequence is 18 residues long. Germline values: CDR1 ENHRY, CDR2 SYGVKD. Trimming cost V 3 bases and J 0 bases; bases outside gene matches: 9. The CDR3 coding sequence is TGTGCCATCAGTGACCAACCTAGGACAGGGGTTAGCAATCAGCCCCAGCATTTT. Protein sequence: CAISDQPRTGVSNQPQHF.

As regards this clonotype: Mismatch with germline at one junction end may stem from a read error. The chain couples TRBV29-1 to TRBJ2-3; 8 bases line up with TRBD2. Germline-derived CDR1 and CDR2 are SQVTM and ANQGSEA. The CDR3 loop spans 14 amino acids. The CDR3 DNA follows: TGCAGCGTTGTAAGCGGGAGTCTCTCAGATACGCAGTGTTTT. It specifies CSVVSGSLSDTQCF.

This chain links TRBV7-9 with TRBJ2-5, with 7 positions matching TRBD1. The CDR3 is made up of 14 amino acids. Per germline, CDR1 SEHNR and CDR2 FQNEAQ (reference sequence). V trimming: 6 bases; J trimming: 2 bases; junction bases outside the gene matches: 6. For the CDR3, the DNA is TGTGCCAGCAGAAAGGGGGACAGTCAAGAGACCCAGTACTTC. Translating gives CASRKGDSQETQYF.

This clonotype was seen at least ten times. The chain employs TRBV7-9 and TRBJ2-7, with a tentative D call TRBD2 (5 bases). Trimming removed 4 bases at V and 1 base at J, with 17 bases between. Germline CDR1 SEHNR, CDR2 FQNEAQ (reference sequence). The CDR3 spans 16 residues. The CDR3 sequence is CASSSSGSAKSYEQYF. The DNA of the CDR3 is TGTGCCAGCAGCTCAAGCGGCAGCGCAAAATCCTACGAGCAGTACTTC.

The table lists this clonotype with many counts. J is TRBJ2-7 and V is TRBV7-8; D is uncertain. The CDR3 has 13 amino acids. V lost 5 bases and J lost 3, with 11 bases in between. Germline lookup yields CDR1 SGHVS and CDR2 FQNEAQ. In DNA form, the CDR3 reads TGTGCCAGCAGCGCCCAATCTGGCTACGAGCAGTACTTC. Translating it yields CASSAQSGYEQYF. Variable domain in full (rest from reference TRBV7-8 and TRBJ2-7): GAGVSQSPRYKVAKRGQDVALRCDPISGHVSLFWYQQALGQGPEFLTYFQNEAQLDKSGLPSDRFFAERPEGSVSTLKIQRTQQEDSAVYLCASSAQSGYEQYFGPGTRLTVT.

This clonotype was seen at least ten times. The genes are TRBV7-8 and TRBJ1-5; no definite D call. The CDR3 extends over 16 amino acids. Trimming shortened V by 5 bases and J by 0 bases, and 14 bases separated the two germline ends. The germline CDR1 and CDR2 sequences are SGHVS and FQNEAQ. The CDR3 loop is CASSQRTGNSNQPQHF. The DNA of the CDR3 is TGTGCCAGCAGCCAGAGGACTGGGAATAGCAATCAGCCCCAGCATTTT.

This chain links TRBV6-1 with TRBJ1-2; the match to TRBD1 covers 7 bases. The length of the CDR3 is 13 residues. Germline V gene lookup returns CDR1 MNHNS and CDR2 SASEGT. Unmatched junction bases numbered 9, after V lost 4 bases and J lost 10 bases. The CDR3 reads CASSAGQAFDYTF. The CDR3 coding sequence is TGTGCCAGCAGTGCCGGACAGGCTTTTGACTACACCTTC.

This clonotype appeared many times. No DNA is shown, since the ends of the CDR3 on it are uncertain; the CDR3 is the one TCRdb lists. The V gene is TRBV25-1, the J gene TRBJ2-3; the D call of TRBD1 is as the table states it, not checked on the DNA. Germline V gives CDR1 MGHDK, CDR2 SYGVNS. From its first to its last residue, the CDR3 has 15 amino acids. The CDR3 region is CASSEFGPGWDTQYF.

This chain connects TRBV12-3 or TRBV12-4 to TRBJ2-3, with 10 bases matching TRBD2. The ends lost 6 bases at V and 0 bases at J; junction bases unmatched: 6. The CDR3 extends over 16 amino acids. The CDR3 protein is CASRGLAVSSTDTQYF. The CDR3 coding sequence is TGTGCCAGCAGAGGACTAGCGGTTTCAAGCACAGATACGCAGTATTTT.

In this sample, this clonotype turned up a few times. The genes are TRBV12-3 or TRBV12-4 and TRBJ2-3; TRBD2 matches 14 bases. The junction had 5 bases not matched to a gene; V was cut back by 5 bases and J by 4 bases. The CDR3 is 16 residues long. CDR3 bases: TGTGCCAGCAGTCCGAAGACTAGCGGGAGGGCAGATACGCAGTATTTT. Translating gives CASSPKTSGRADTQYF.

This clonotype was seen at least ten times. In nucleotides, the CDR3 is TGTGCCAGCAGTTTGCGACAGATGAACACTGAAGCTTTCTTT. It encodes CASSLRQMNTEAFF. The chain recombines TRBV12-3 or TRBV12-4 with TRBJ1-1; a weak D match, TRBD1 (5 bases). V gave up 3 bases and J gave up 0 bases, with 8 bases separating them. The CDR3 runs 14 residues.

Worth noting for this clonotype: It differs at one base from a far larger clone, so likely a read error. The chain combines TRBV7-6 with TRBJ2-1; D not resolved. Per germline, CDR1 SGHVS and CDR2 FNYEAQ. The CDR3 is made up of 13 amino acids. This CDR3 is CASSLGSYTEQFF. Here the CDR3 DNA reads TGTGCCAGCAGCCTAGGTTCTTACACTGAGCAGTTCTTC.

This clonotype was recorded many times. J is TRBJ2-3 and V is TRBV12-3 or TRBV12-4; 9 bases match TRBD2. The CDR3 runs 15 residues. V dropped 5 bases and J dropped 3; count of bases not matched to a gene: 6. CDR3: CASSLLSGRTDTQYF. In nucleotides, the CDR3 is TGTGCCAGCAGTCTCCTCAGCGGGAGGACAGATACGCAGTATTTT.

This clonotype came up many times. The chain links TRBV21-1 to TRBJ2-1. TRBV21-1 constitutes a pseudogene. The CDR3 is 16 amino acids. The DNA of the CDR3 is TGTGCCAGCAGCAACAGGACTAGGAGCTCCTACAATGAGCAGTTCTTC. Amino acids: CASSNRTRSSYNEQFF.

In this sample, this clonotype turned up many times. V is TRBV21-1 and J is TRBJ1-5; TRBD1, the table's D call, was not compared with the DNA. TRBV21-1 is designated a pseudogene. This CDR3 has 17 amino acids. CDR3 sequence reads: CASTFGQGEMENQPQHF. In DNA, the CDR3 is TGTGCCAGCACGTTCGGTCAGGGGGAAATGGAGAATCAGCCCCAGCATTTT.

This clonotype was found many times. J is TRBJ2-3 and V is TRBV28; TRBD2 matches at 8 bases. Germline V gene lookup returns CDR1 MDHEN and CDR2 SYDVKM. The V segment lost 3 bases and the J segment 2 bases; nucleotides outside the gene matches: 7. The CDR3 has 16 amino acids. Written as DNA, the CDR3 is TGTGCCAGCAGTTTCCTAGGGACTAGGATCACAGATACGCAGTATTTT. Its translation: CASSFLGTRITDTQYF.

This clonotype has at least ten counts. The gene calls are TRBV7-2 and TRBJ2-7; D is uncertain. The CDR3 totals 12 residues. CDR1 SGHTA and CDR2 FQGNSA come from the germline V gene. Trimming removed 1 base from V and 5 bases from J, with 6 bases in between. CDR3 bases: TGTGCCAGCAGCTTAGACGCCCACGAGCAGTACTTC. Protein sequence: CASSLDAHEQYF.

In this sample, this clonotype turned up many times. The V gene is TRBV28, the J gene TRBJ2-7, with D unclear. This CDR3 has 12 residues. The V gene lost 5 bases and the J gene lost 7 bases, with 12 bases spanning the gap. CDR1 is MDHEN, CDR2 SYDVKM, per germline. The CDR3 reads CASSTRTGEQYF. In DNA form, the CDR3 reads TGTGCCAGCAGTACCCGTACGGGTGAGCAGTACTTC.

The rearrangement joins TRBV12-3 or TRBV12-4 to TRBJ1-2, with TRBD1 matching over 8 bases. Trimming removed 2 bases from V and 7 bases from J; junction bases left unmatched: 9. The CDR3 sequence is 15 residues long. The CDR3 bases are TGTGCCAGCAGTTTAAGGGACAGGAGTCTGGGTGGCTACACCTTC. Its protein product is CASSLRDRSLGGYTF.

A few counts support this clonotype. The V call is TRBV5-1, the J call TRBJ1-1; perhaps TRBD1 as D (6 bases). The CDR3 has 15 residues. CDR1 is SGHRS and CDR2 is YFSETQ in the germline V gene. Trimming removed 3 bases at V and 1 base at J, with 13 bases between. Here the CDR3 DNA reads TGCGCCAGCAGCTCGCTACCGGGACAGAACACTGAAGCTTTCTTT. This sequence encodes CASSSLPGQNTEAFF.

This clonotype has more than one count but fewer than ten. V usage is TRBV7-6 and J usage is TRBJ1-1; D possibly corresponds to TRBD1 (5 bases). Germline CDR1 reads SGHVS; CDR2 reads FNYEAQ. The CDR3 totals 13 residues. V shed 5 bases and J shed 5 bases, with 12 bases lying between them. The CDR3 region has the DNA TGTGCCAGCAGCCCGCGGGGGAGGACTGAAGCTTTCTTT. It codes for CASSPRGRTEAFF.

As for this clonotype: A much larger clonotype is one base distant, so this may be a read error. V gene TRBV20-1 combines with J gene TRBJ2-2, with no clear D. The CDR3 contains 15 residues. The germline V gene has CDR1 DFQATT and CDR2 SNEGSKA (reference sequence). CDR3: CSAREARLNPGELFF. CDR3 nucleotides: TGCAGTGCTAGAGAGGCCCGCCTGAACCCCGGGGAGCTGTTTTTT.

This clonotype was observed at least ten times. J is TRBJ1-1 and V is TRBV4-1, with TRBD1 matching 8 bases. Losses at the gene ends were 1 base for V and 5 bases for J; bases not matched to a gene: 6. This CDR3 has 15 residues. Germline V gene data show CDR1 as MGHRA and CDR2 as YSYEKL. CDR3 protein: CASSQAYRGRTEAFF. The CDR3 DNA is TGCGCCAGCAGCCAAGCCTACAGGGGGAGGACTGAAGCTTTCTTT.

This clonotype was seen repeatedly, ten times or more. The J gene is TRBJ2-1, the V gene TRBV27; 13 nucleotides align to TRBD2. V lost 4 bases, J lost 3 bases, and 18 bases stayed unmatched. Germline CDR1 MNHEY, CDR2 SMNVEV (reference sequence). The CDR3 runs to 21 residues. CDR3 loop: CASSSIWTSGRRLERYNEQFF. The CDR3 DNA reads TGTGCCAGCAGTTCGATTTGGACTAGCGGGAGACGCCTCGAGCGCTACAATGAGCAGTTCTTC.

Points on this clonotype: Being one base from a much bigger clone, this may be a read error. The CDR3 coding sequence is TGCGCCGGCAGTCTGCAATCAGGCGAGCAGTACTTC. Protein sequence: CAGSLQSGEQYF. The J gene is TRBJ2-7, the V gene TRBV5-1; D is ambiguous. This CDR3 is built from 12 residues. From germline, CDR1 is SGHRS and CDR2 YFSETQ.

This sequence joins TRBV29-1 and TRBJ1-1, with TRBD1 identical over 9 bases. The CDR3 is 13 residues long. The ends lost 7 bases at V and 1 base at J; junction bases unmatched: 4. The germline gives CDR1 SQVTM, CDR2 ANQGSEA. CDR3 sequence (DNA): TGCAGCGCAGGACAGGGGCCGAACACTGAAGCTTTCTTT. It is translated as CSAGQGPNTEAFF.